This T cell receptor (beta chain) is drawn from a study of blood T cell repertoires in COVID-19. Study-level information: Both acute and convalescent COVID-19 samples were obtained from the United States, Italy and Spain. Sources were T cells, B-cell-depleted T cells, or PBMCs; the material itself was cDNA or gDNA.

In the authors' methods: Estimation of nucleated cell counts relied on the amplification of reference gene primers. The data were produced by immunoSEQ multiplex PCR, yet TCRdb's version contains in-frame clones alone and is incomplete. The V and J calls and clone size are taken from that table; D and trimming were inferred from the DNA. The sample lists around 190,000 clones, 80% to 90% seen once, with 1.5% to 2% in the top ten. Sequenced sample: peripheral blood. The sequence was collected from a man aged 18 to 30 who had recovered from COVID-19.

The CDR3 nucleotides are TGTGCCAGCAGTACGCCGGGACTAGGGGGTGAGCAGTTCTTC. This encodes CASSTPGLGGEQFF. The V gene is TRBV6-5, the J gene TRBJ2-1; 8 positions agree with TRBD2. The CDR3 has 14 amino acids. CDR1 MNHEY and CDR2 SVGAGI come from the germline V gene. V lost 5 bases, J lost 9 bases, and 9 bases stayed unmatched.